A single T cell receptor (beta chain) is shown here with its context. The data are from a study of blood T cell repertoires in COVID-19. Methods used by the authors: The authors estimated nucleated cell counts from reference gene primer amplification. Profiling relied on immunoSEQ multiplex PCR, and the TCRdb table lists in-frame clones only, not all of them. The D gene and trimming were derived from the DNA, and the V and J assignments and clone size from that table. The sample shows 99,000 or so clones, roughly 85% of them seen only once. Germline CDR1 reads SGHTA; CDR2 reads FQGTGA. CDR3 length: 13 residues. Trimming pared 0 bases from V and 11 bases from J, leaving 13 bases between.

The material sequenced was peripheral blood. This TCR was recovered from a man over 45 with acute or convalescent COVID-19. The V gene is TRBV7-3, the J gene TRBJ1-1; maybe TRBD1 (5 bases). In DNA form, the CDR3 reads TGTGCCAGCAGCTTAACTCAGGGAACGGAGGCTTTCTTT. This translates into CASSLTQGTEAFF.